This T cell receptor beta chain was identified in a study of cytomegalovirus exposure and HLA in healthy donors. Broader study findings: Being productive about 90% or about 30% of the time was typical of most TCR beta V segments in an earlier analysis. Highly shared sequence variants in one cluster were likely a sequencing artifact. TCR sequences were mostly rare, though some public TCRs occurred in many donors.

Only a few counts were recorded for this clone. Antigen specificity is unknown. Amplification used 60 Vbeta primers and 13 Jbeta primers. Measured with immunoSEQ multiplex PCR; TCRdb has only the in-frame clones, and not every one. The sample lists almost 90,000 clones, around 85% occurring once. V trimming: 5 bases; J trimming: 7 bases; junction bases outside the gene matches: 5. The germline V gene encodes CDR1 SGHRS and CDR2 YFSETQ. The CDR3 is 14 amino acids. The clonotype originates from a man aged 40-50 years in good health and CMV-seropositive. The sequenced sample consisted of PBMCs. The chain employs TRBV5-1 and TRBJ1-6; 8 bases map to TRBD1. The CDR3 DNA sequence: TGCGCCAGCAGAGTGACAGGGGACAATTCACCCCTCCACTTT. Residues: CASRVTGDNSPLHF.